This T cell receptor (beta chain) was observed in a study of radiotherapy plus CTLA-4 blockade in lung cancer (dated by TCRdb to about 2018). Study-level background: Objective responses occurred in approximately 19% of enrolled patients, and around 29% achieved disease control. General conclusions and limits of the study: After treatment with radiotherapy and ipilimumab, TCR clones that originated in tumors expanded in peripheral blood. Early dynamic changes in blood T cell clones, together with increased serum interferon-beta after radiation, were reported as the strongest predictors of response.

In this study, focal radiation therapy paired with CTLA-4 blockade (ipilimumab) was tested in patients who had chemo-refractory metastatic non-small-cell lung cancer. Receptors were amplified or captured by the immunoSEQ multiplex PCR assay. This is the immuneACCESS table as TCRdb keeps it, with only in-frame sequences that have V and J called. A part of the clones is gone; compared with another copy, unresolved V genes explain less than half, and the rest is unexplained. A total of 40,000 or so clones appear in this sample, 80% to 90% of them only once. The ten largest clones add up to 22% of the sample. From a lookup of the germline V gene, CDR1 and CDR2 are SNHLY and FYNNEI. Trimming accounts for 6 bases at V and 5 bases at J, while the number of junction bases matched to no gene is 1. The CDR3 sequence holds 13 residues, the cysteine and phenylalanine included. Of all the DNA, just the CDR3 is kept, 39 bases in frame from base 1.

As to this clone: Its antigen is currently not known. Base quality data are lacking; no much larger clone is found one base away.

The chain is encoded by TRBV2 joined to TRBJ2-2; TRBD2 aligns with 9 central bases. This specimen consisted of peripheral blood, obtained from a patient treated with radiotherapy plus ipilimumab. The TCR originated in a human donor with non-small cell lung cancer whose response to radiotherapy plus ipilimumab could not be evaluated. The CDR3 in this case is CASSGLATGELFF. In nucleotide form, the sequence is TGTGCCAGCAGCGGACTAGCGACCGGGGAGCTGTTTTTT.